This T cell receptor beta chain was captured in a study of control samples from healthy donors and cancer patients. The CDR3 runs 19 residues. CDR1 and CDR2 from the germline V gene are LNHNV and YYDKDF (reference sequence). With 3 bases clipped from V and 2 bases from J, the junction kept 15 bases outside the gene matches. Clones were sequenced by immunoSEQ multiplex PCR, and TCRdb holds only the in-frame ones, with some missing. The repertoire consists of about 140,000 clones, with under 95% occurring once and the leading ten covering roughly 14%. This TCR came from a man in his forties or fifties in good health. The material sequenced was blood. The chain combines TRBV15 with TRBJ2-3; 9 nucleotides align to TRBD2. This chain's CDR3 is CATSSSNLWREGNTDTQYF. The CDR3 DNA sequence: TGTGCCACCAGCAGCTCTAACTTATGGCGGGAGGGTAACACAGATACGCAGTATTTT.